This TCR beta chain was recorded in a study of long-term antiretroviral therapy in people with HIV. General observations from the study: Before ART, certain clones expanded, and these dominated the repertoire at all time points.

With survey level as its setting, the immunoSEQ assay was v3.0. Measured with immunoSEQ multiplex PCR; TCRdb has only the in-frame clones, and not every one. The table includes about 22,000 clones, roughly 84% detected once. About this clone itself: What it recognizes is unknown.

In the United States, treatment was given to all participants with HIV. Trimming took 2 bases from V and 4 from J, leaving 15 bases between them. Germline V gene lookup returns CDR1 SGHRS and CDR2 YFSETQ. This CDR3 spans 15 amino acids. The source is a man aged 60 to 75 with HIV. Sequenced here: unsorted PBMCs, sampled 1.3 years after starting antiretroviral therapy. V usage is TRBV5-1 and J usage is TRBJ1-2; D not certain. CDR3 sequence (DNA): TGCGCCAGCAGCTTAGGGCAGAACCCTTTCTATGGCTACACCTTC. Encoded protein: CASSLGQNPFYGYTF.